This is a list of T cell receptor beta chains from one sample in a study of blood T cell repertoires in COVID-19. Using immunoSEQ multiplex PCR, the repertoire was profiled, and TCRdb retains in-frame clones only, with some absent. This table has around 100,000 clones, around 90% appearing once. What was sequenced was peripheral blood. These TCRs come from a human donor in a cohort sampled during active COVID-19. Each CDR3 is given with its conserved first and last residue. D genes are given only for firm matches. The size of a clone is reported for some rows only, either as once, few or many, or as a class for expanded clones.

V	J	size	D	DNA	CDR3
TRBV20-1	TRBJ2-7	.	TRBD2	TGCAGTGCTAGTTATATTGGGAGCGGGAGAAGGTACGAGCAGTACTTC	CSASYIGSGRRYEQYF
TRBV6-1	TRBJ2-7	.	.	TGTGCCAGCAGTGACGAGTACGAGCAGTACTTC	CASSDEYEQYF
TRBV5-4	TRBJ2-5	.	.	TGTGCCAGCAGCCGATTCGGGACTCCCGGAGAGACCCAGTACTTC	CASSRFGTPGETQYF
TRBV5-5	TRBJ2-7	.	.	TGTGCCAGCAGCTTGATCGCCTACGAGCAGTACTTC	CASSLIAYEQYF
TRBV9	TRBJ2-2	.	.	TGTGCCAGCAGCGTAAGGTGGGGGCCCGGCGGGGAGCTGTTTTTT	CASSVRWGPGGELFF
TRBV9	TRBJ1-2	.	TRBD1	TGTGCCAGCAGCGTAGGGACAGGGGGATATGGCTACACCTTC	CASSVGTGGYGYTF
TRBV5-4	TRBJ2-3	.	.	TGTGCCAGCAGCTTGTGGACAGCCGACACAGATACGCAGTATTTT	CASSLWTADTDTQYF
TRBV7-2	TRBJ2-7	.	TRBD2	TGTGCCAGCAGCTCCCCCCGGCAGAACCCTAGCGGGGGTAAATACGAGCAGTACTTC	CASSSPRQNPSGGKYEQYF
TRBV2	TRBJ2-7	.	TRBD1	TGTGCCAGCGATCCGGGACAGAGCTACGAGCAGTACTTC	CASDPGQSYEQYF
TRBV7-2	TRBJ1-3	once	.	TGTGCCAGCAGCTTTGGGGGGTCTGGAAACACCATATATTTT	CASSFGGSGNTIYF
TRBV4-1	TRBJ2-3	.	TRBD1	TGCGCCAGCAGCCACGGGACAGCGCCAAGAACGCAGTATTTT	CASSHGTAPRTQYF
TRBV19	TRBJ2-1	.	.	TGTGCCAGTAGTACCGATTCAAGCTATCACTACAATGAGCAGTTCTTC	CASSTDSSYHYNEQFF
TRBV6-5	TRBJ2-1	.	TRBD2	TGTGCCAGCAGTTACTCGGGGCTAGCGGGAGCAGATGAGCAGTTCTTC	CASSYSGLAGADEQFF
TRBV7-6	TRBJ2-7	.	TRBD1	TGTGCCAGCACCGCAGGGGGCGGATCCGGTGGGGCCTACGAGCAGTACTTC	CASTAGGGSGGAYEQYF
TRBV4-1	TRBJ1-3	.	.	TGCGCCAGCAGCCCCCTCCCCAGAGGACTTCGAAACACCATATATTTT	CASSPLPRGLRNTIYF
TRBV27	TRBJ2-2	.	.	TGTGCCAGCAGTTTTTGGCAGGGGAACACCGGGGAGCTGTTTTTT	CASSFWQGNTGELFF
TRBV3-1/TRBV3-2	TRBJ2-3	.	TRBD2	TGTGCCAGCAGCCAAGGCTACTCCGGGACTAGGGAGTATTTT	CASSQGYSGTREYF
TRBV6-4	TRBJ1-1	.	.	TGTGCCAGCAGGCCTACAGCGAACACTGAAGCTTTCTTT	CASRPTANTEAFF
TRBV15	TRBJ1-5	once	.	TGTGCCACCAGCAGGGATCTGGGCAGCAATCAGCCCCAGCATTTT	CATSRDLGSNQPQHF
TRBV6-6	TRBJ1-2	.	.	TGTGCCAGCAGAGTGGGGGCGTCGGGCCTTGCCACCTTC	CASRVGASGLATF
TRBV9	TRBJ2-2	.	.	TGTGCCAGCAGCGCCCGACAGAACACCGGGGAGCTGTTTTTT	CASSARQNTGELFF
TRBV12-3/TRBV12-4	TRBJ1-6	.	.	TGTGCCAGCAGTACAGGTTATAATTCACCCCTCCACTTT	CASSTGYNSPLHF
TRBV24-1	TRBJ2-3	.	.	TGTGCCACCAGTGATTTCGGCCCCGGGGGAGATACGCAGTATTTT	CATSDFGPGGDTQYF
TRBV11-2	TRBJ2-5	.	.	TGTGCCAGCAGCCAACCAAGATGGGTCGGGGAGTCGGAGACCCAGTACTTC	CASSQPRWVGESETQYF
TRBV7-9	TRBJ2-7	few	.	TGTGCCAGCAGCCATTGGGCGGACAGCTACGAGCAGTACTTC	CASSHWADSYEQYF
TRBV7-2	TRBJ2-2	.	TRBD2	TGTGCCAGCAGCCGCAGCGGGGGGAACACCGGGGAGCTGTTTTTT	CASSRSGGNTGELFF
TRBV6-6	TRBJ1-5	.	.	TGTGCCAGCAGTTACGGTCCTCCGGAGCTGAATCAGCCCCAGCATTTT	CASSYGPPELNQPQHF
TRBV28	TRBJ1-1	.	.	TGTGCCAGCGCCCGGGGTGATTCGGCTGAAGCTTTCTTT	CASARGDSAEAFF
TRBV4-1	TRBJ1-5	.	.	TGCGCCAGCAGCCAAGATTATAGCAATCAGCCCCAGCATTTT	CASSQDYSNQPQHF
TRBV12-3/TRBV12-4	TRBJ2-7	once	TRBD1	TGTGCCAGCAGGTATAACAAGGACAGGACCATCTTC	CASRYNKDRTIF
TRBV18	TRBJ1-5	.	TRBD1	TGTGCCAGCTCACCACGGGCAGGGGGGCTTCAGCCCCAGCATTTT	CASSPRAGGLQPQHF
TRBV5-8	TRBJ1-5	.	.	TGTGCCAGCAGCTTTCGGTCGGGGTCCCGGCCCCAGCATTTT	CASSFRSGSRPQHF
TRBV25-1	TRBJ2-7	.	TRBD1	TGTGCCAGCAGTGATCCGGGACAGGGAAGCTCCTACGAGCAGTACTTC	CASSDPGQGSSYEQYF
TRBV19	TRBJ2-2	.	.	TGTGCCAGTCGACAGCTATCGAACACCGGGGAGCTGTTTTTT	CASRQLSNTGELFF
TRBV15	TRBJ2-7	.	TRBD1	TGTGCCACCAGCAGGGGGACAGGGACTTACGAGCAGTACTTC	CATSRGTGTYEQYF
TRBV15	TRBJ2-3	.	.	TGTGCCACCAGCAGAGAACCTAGACCAGATACGCAGTATTTT	CATSREPRPDTQYF
TRBV18	TRBJ2-5	.	TRBD1	TGTGCCAGCTCACCTACAGGGGGAGAGACCCAGTACTTC	CASSPTGGETQYF
TRBV24-1	TRBJ2-5	.	TRBD1	TGTGCCACCAGTGGGGGCACCGGGACAGGGACCCAAGAGACCCAGTACTTC	CATSGGTGTGTQETQYF
TRBV5-1	TRBJ1-1	.	TRBD1	TGCGCCAGCAGCTTGGGGACAGGAGGCAGATCGAACACTGAAGCTTTCTTT	CASSLGTGGRSNTEAFF
TRBV5-1	TRBJ1-5	few	TRBD1	TGCGCCAGCAGCCCAGGACAGGGGAATCAGCCCCAGCATTTT	CASSPGQGNQPQHF
TRBV9	TRBJ2-7	.	TRBD2	TGTGCCAGCAGCACAGGGCCCCGGGAGGGCGAGCAGTACTTC	CASSTGPREGEQYF